The 3 T cell receptor beta chains listed next were all sequenced from one sample in a study of Graves' ophthalmopathy and Graves' hyperthyroidism. The study amplified TCR beta CDR3 regions using RNA transcripts. An opening RT-PCR round employed HTBI primers and preceded a second-round multiplex PCR. TCRdb independently ran MiXCR on the multiplex PCR reads; one entry per CDR3 protein. Here the sample spans 350,000 to 400,000 distinct CDR3 sequences, 15% being singletons. Material for sequencing was peripheral blood. Receptor source: a woman between 18 and 29 years old with stable Graves' hyperthyroidism.

The chain links TRBV20-1 to TRBJ2-5; no definite D call. The V and J ends lost 3 bases and 5 bases respectively, with 7 bases between them. CDR1 DFQATT and CDR2 SNEGSKA come from the germline V gene (reference sequence). This CDR3 region has 11 residues. The CDR3 is CSASLAETQYF. CDR3 sequence (DNA): TGCAGTGCTAGTCTCGCGGAGACCCAGTACTTC.

The rearrangement uses TRBV10-2 and TRBJ1-2; no definite D call. V lost 3 bases and J lost 4, with 12 bases in between. CDR1 is WSHSY and CDR2 is SAAADI in the germline V gene. This CDR3 has 14 amino acids. As DNA, the CDR3 is TGCGCCAGCAGTGATCCAAGTGAAGTCTATGGCTACACCTTC. Translated: CASSDPSEVYGYTF.

Worth noting for this clonotype: This could be a read error, since a much larger clone is one nucleotide away. V usage is TRBV20-1 and J usage is TRBJ1-5; D not certain. Looked up from germline, CDR1 is DFQATT and CDR2 is SNEGSKA (reference sequence). The CDR3 covers 13 residues. The DNA of the CDR3 is TGCAGTGCTAGGGACGCAAGCAATCAGCCCCAGCGTTTT. This encodes CSARDASNQPQRF.